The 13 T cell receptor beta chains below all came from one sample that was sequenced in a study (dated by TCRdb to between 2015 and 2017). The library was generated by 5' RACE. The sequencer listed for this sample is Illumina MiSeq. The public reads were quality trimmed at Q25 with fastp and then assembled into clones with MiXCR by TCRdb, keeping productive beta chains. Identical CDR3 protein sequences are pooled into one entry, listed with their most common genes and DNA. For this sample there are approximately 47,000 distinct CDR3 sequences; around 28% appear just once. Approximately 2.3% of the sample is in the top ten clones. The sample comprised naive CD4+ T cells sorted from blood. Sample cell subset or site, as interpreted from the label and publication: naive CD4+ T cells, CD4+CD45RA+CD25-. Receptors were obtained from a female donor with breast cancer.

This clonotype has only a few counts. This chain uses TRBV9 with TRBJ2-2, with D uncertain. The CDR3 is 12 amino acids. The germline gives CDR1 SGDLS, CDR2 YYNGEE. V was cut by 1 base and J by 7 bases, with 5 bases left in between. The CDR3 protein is CASSVINGELFF. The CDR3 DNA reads TGTGCCAGCAGCGTAATAAACGGGGAGCTGTTTTTT.

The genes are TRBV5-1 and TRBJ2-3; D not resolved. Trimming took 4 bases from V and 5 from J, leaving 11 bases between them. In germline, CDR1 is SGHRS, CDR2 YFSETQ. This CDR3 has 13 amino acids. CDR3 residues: CASSRAPRDTQYF. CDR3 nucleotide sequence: TGCGCCAGCAGCAGGGCCCCCCGAGATACGCAGTATTTT.

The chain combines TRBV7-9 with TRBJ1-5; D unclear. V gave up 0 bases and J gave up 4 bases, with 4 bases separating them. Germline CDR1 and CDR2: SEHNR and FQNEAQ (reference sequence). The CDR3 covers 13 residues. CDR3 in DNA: TGTGCCAGCAGCTTAGCAGAGAATCAGCCCCAGCATTTT. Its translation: CASSLAENQPQHF.

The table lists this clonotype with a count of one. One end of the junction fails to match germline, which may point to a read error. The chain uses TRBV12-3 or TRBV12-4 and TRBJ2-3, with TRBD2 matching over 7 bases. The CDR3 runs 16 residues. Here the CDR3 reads CASGFTGSGKPDTQYF. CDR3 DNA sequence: TGTGCCAGCGGTTTTACGGGAAGCGGGAAACCAGATACGCAGTATTTT.

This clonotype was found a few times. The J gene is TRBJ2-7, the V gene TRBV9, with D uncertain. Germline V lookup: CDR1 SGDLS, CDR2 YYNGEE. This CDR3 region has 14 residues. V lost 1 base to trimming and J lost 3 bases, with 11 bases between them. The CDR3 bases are TGTGCCAGCAGCGTATCAGGTACAGACTACGAGCAGTACTTC. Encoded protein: CASSVSGTDYEQYF.

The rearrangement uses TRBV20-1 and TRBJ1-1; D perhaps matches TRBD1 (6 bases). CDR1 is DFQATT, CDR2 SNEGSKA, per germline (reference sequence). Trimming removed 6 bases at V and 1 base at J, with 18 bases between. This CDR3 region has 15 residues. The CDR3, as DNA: TGCAGTGCAGAGGGACTCCTGGGACAGAACACTGAAGCTTTCTTT. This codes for CSAEGLLGQNTEAFF.

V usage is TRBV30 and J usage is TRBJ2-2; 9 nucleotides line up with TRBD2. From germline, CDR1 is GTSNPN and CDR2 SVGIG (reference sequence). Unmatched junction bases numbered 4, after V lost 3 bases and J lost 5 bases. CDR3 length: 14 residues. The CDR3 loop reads CAWSGSGGTGELFF. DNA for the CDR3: TGTGCCTGGAGCGGGAGCGGGGGGACCGGGGAGCTGTTTTTT.

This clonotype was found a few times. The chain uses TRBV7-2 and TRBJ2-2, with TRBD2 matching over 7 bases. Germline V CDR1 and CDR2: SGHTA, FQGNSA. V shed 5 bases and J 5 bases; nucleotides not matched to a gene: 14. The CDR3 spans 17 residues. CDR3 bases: TGTGCCAGCAGCCCGAGCCGACTAGCCTCCGGTACCGGGGAGCTGTTTTTT. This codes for CASSPSRLASGTGELFF.

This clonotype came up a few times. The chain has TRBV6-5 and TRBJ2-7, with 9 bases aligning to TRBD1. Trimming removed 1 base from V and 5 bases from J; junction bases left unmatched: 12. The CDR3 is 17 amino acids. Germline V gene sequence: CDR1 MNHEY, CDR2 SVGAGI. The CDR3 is CASSYWGPGTGSHEQYF. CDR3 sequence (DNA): TGTGCCAGCAGTTACTGGGGACCCGGGACAGGGTCCCACGAGCAGTACTTC.

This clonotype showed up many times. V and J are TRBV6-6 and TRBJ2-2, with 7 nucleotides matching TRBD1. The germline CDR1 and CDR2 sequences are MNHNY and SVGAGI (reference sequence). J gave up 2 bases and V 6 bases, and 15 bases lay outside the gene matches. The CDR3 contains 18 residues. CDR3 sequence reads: CASSLTGASFPNTGELFF. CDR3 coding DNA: TGTGCCAGCAGCCTCACAGGGGCTTCTTTCCCTAACACCGGGGAGCTGTTTTTT.

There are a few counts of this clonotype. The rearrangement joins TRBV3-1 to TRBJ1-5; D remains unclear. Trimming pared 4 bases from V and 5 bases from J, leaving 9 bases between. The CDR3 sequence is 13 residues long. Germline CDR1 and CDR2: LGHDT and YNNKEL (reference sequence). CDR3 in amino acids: CASSPGPDQPQHF. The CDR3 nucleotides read TGTGCCAGCAGCCCCGGCCCCGATCAGCCCCAGCATTTT.

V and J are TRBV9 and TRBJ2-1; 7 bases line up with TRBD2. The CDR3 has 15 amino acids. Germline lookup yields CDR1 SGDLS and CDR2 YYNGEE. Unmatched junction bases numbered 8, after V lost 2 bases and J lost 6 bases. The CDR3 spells CASSVTSWTCNEQFF. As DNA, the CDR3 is TGTGCCAGCAGCGTGACTAGCTGGACGTGCAATGAGCAGTTCTTC.

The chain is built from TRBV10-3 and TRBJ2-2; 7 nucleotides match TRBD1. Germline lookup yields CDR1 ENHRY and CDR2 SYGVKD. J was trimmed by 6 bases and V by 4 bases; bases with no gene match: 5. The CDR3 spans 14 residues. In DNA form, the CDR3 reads TGTGCCATCAGTGTCCGACAGGGCTCCGGGGAGCTGTTTTTT. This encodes CAISVRQGSGELFF.